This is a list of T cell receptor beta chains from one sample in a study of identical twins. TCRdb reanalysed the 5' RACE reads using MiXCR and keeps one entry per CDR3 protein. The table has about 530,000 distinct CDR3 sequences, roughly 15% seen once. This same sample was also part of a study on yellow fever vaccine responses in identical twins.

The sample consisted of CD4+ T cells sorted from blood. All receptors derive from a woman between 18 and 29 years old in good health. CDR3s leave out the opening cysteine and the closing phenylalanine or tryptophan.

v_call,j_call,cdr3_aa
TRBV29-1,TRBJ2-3,SAPKGSGTKPPSTDTQY
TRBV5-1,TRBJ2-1,ASSLGDRPYNEQF
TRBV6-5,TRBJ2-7,ASSYRGQGWNEQY
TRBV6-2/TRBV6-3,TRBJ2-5,ASSGSGTGQETQY
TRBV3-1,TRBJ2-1,ASSQVGRGPRDEQF
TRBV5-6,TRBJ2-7,ASSLRILLNYEQY
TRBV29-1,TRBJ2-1,SVFSLGRSYNEQF
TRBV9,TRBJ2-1,ASSVGTVRENEQF
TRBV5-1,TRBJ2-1,ASSLRAGDGNEQF
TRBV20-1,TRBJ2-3,SALAGRTDTQY
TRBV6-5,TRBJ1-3,ASSYSEVSGNTIY
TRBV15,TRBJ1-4,ATRTRGQNEKLF
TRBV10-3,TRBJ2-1,AITSNLMGNEQF
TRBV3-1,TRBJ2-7,ASSHSGTSASYEQY
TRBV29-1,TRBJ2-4,SVDEGQGAKNIQY
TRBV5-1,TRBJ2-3,ASSAFGQGSSDTQY
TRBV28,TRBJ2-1,ASSRGTSGPNEQF
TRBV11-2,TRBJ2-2,ASSFGVNTGELF
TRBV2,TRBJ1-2,ASNTGTGAAGYT
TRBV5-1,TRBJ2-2,ASSQNSASNTGELF
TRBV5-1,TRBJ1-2,ASSWSAAVANYGYT
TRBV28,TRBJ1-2,ASQDREGYGYT
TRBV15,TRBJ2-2,ATGLAGANTGELF
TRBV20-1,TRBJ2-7,SALRLGESSYEQY
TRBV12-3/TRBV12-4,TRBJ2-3,ASSATSGRRTDTQY
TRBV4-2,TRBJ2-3,ASSQGSKGLSTDTQY
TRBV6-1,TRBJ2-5,ASSEGGASKTQY
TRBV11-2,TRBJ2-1,ASSFPWGRRNEQF
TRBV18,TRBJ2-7,ASSPPERSYEQY
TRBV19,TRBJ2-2,ASTDRGRKTGELF
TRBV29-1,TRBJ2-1,SERSSGRSEQF
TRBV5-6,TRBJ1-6,ASSLRLTGLNSPLH
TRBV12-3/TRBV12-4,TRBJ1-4,ASSHRVTNEKLF
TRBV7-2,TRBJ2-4,ASSLALAGGPKNIQY
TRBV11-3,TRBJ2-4,ASSLIEPGGKNIQY
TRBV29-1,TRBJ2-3,SAAAGGAGDTQY
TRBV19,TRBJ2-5,ASSIGVVRQETQY
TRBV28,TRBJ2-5,ASSFSGGYQETQY
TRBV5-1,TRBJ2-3,ASSLPDVTDTQY